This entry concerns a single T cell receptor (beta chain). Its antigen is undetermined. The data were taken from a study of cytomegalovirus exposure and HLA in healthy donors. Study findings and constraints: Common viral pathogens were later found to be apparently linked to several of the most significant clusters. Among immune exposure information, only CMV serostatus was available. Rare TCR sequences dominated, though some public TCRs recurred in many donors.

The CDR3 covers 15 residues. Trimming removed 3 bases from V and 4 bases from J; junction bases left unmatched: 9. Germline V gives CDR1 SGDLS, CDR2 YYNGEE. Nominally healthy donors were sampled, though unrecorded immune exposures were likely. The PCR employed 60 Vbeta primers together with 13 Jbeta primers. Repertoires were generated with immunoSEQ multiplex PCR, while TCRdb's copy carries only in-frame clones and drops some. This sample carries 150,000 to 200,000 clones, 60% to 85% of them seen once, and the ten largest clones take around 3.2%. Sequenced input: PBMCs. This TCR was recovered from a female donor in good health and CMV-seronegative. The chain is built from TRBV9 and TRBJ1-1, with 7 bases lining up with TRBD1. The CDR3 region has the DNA TGTGCCAGCAGCGCGGGACAGAAAGGAAGCACTGAAGCTTTCTTT. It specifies CASSAGQKGSTEAFF.